This T cell receptor beta chain was recovered during a study of blood T cell repertoires in COVID-19. Study-level information: Samples came from the United States, Italy and Spain, spanning acute and convalescent COVID-19. PBMCs, B-cell-depleted T cells, or T cells provided the cDNA or gDNA that made up the material.

Germline assignment: CDR1 MNHNY and CDR2 SVGAGI (reference sequence). V shed 5 bases and J 7 bases; nucleotides not matched to a gene: 10. CDR3 size: 14 residues. Under the authors' procedure: Estimation of nucleated cell counts was performed using reference gene primer amplification. The table came from immunoSEQ multiplex PCR; TCRdb's copy has only in-frame clones and leaves some out. The D gene and trimming were derived from the DNA, and the V and J assignments and clone size from that table. The sample has about 59,000 clones; more than 85% are singletons. The specimen sequenced was peripheral blood. This clonotype was sampled from an elderly man in a cohort sampled during active COVID-19. This chain uses TRBV6-6 with TRBJ2-7; TRBD1 matches 8 bases. The CDR3 here is CASSQGTGSREQYF. The CDR3 DNA follows: TGTGCCAGCAGTCAGGGGACAGGCTCTCGGGAGCAGTACTTC.